The next 2 T cell receptor beta chains were all read from a single sample in a study of pediatric ulcerative colitis. Method: immunoSEQ multiplex PCR; TCRdb's copy keeps in-frame clones and lacks some. The repertoire includes tens of thousands of clones, roughly 70% of them detected once, and around 9.2% sits in the top ten. During colonoscopy, one to two rectal pinch biopsies were collected. The specimen was gut tissue. The receptors originated from a boy under 18 with severe ulcerative colitis.

The chain recombines TRBV7-6 with TRBJ2-3, with unresolved D. Germline V lookup: CDR1 SGHVS, CDR2 FNYEAQ. The CDR3 is 13 amino acids. Deletions cut 4 bases from V and 5 bases from J, with 10 bases between. CDR3 DNA sequence: TGTGCCAGCAGCTCGCCCTCTGTAGATACGCAGTATTTT. Its translation: CASSSPSVDTQYF.

This chain joins TRBV29-1 and TRBJ2-7; TRBD2 matches at 7 bases. The CDR3 has 12 amino acids. The germline V gene has CDR1 SQVTM and CDR2 ANQGSEA. The trim removed 3 bases at V and 7 bases at J, leaving 6 bases unmatched. CDR3 coding DNA: TGCAGCGTTGAGACCGGGACTACAGAGCAGTACTTC. This codes for CSVETGTTEQYF.